This T cell receptor (beta chain) is from a study of identical twins. General study points: Insertion counts were lower in abundant cord blood beta clonotypes, a trend that memory repertoires did not show. Models predicted less out-of-frame TCR alpha sharing in monozygotic twins than was found.

The germline V gene has CDR1 MDHEN and CDR2 SYDVKM. The CDR3 length is 15 residues. V lost 6 bases to trimming and J lost 0 bases, with 15 bases between them. This clonotype has just a few counts. Its antigen remains unknown. Template switching introduced a universal primer site, and the cDNA bore unique molecular identifiers. MiXCR, run by TCRdb on the 5' RACE reads, gives a single entry per CDR3 protein. The table lists about 550,000 distinct CDR3 sequences, about a fifth of them singletons, with 0.45% to 0.5% in the top ten. In addition, the sample was reused for a study of yellow fever vaccine responses in identical twins. From that report: In identical twins, vaccine T cell responses appeared partly shared and partly individual.

This clonotype originated in a woman under 30 in good health. V and J are TRBV28 and TRBJ2-7; D gene ambiguous. Input material: CD4+ T cells sorted from blood. CDR3 coding DNA: TGTGCCAGCAGCTCCGGCGACACCCTCTCCTACGAGCAGTACTTC. Translating gives CASSSGDTLSYEQYF.